This T cell receptor (beta chain) originates from a study of T-cell reconstitution after alpha-beta-depleted transplantation in children. Construction of the TCRbeta library involved unique molecular identifiers. Each CDR3 protein is one row after TCRdb ran MiXCR on the PCR reads. The sample records some 15,000 distinct CDR3 sequences, 4.5% to 6.5% being singletons. The CDR3 is made up of 13 amino acids. Germline-derived CDR1 and CDR2 are SGHTA and FQGNSA. With V trimmed by 4 bases and J by 14 bases, 9 bases remained unmatched. This clonotype has ten or more counts. Antigen unknown. Study-wide points: Roughly two months post-transplant, alpha-beta T cells reportedly originated from several hundred graft clones that had expanded. T-cell numbers and diversity, one year after transplant, stemmed largely from T cells that were newly produced.

The receptor's source is a boy between 10 and 17 years old with acute lymphoblastic leukemia, due to receive a stem cell transplant. The chain couples TRBV7-2 to TRBJ2-1; 9 nucleotides align to TRBD2. Sequencing used PBMCs, obtained before TCRalphabeta/CD19-depleted stem cell transplant. The CDR3 sequence: CASSSPPGGGEFF. CDR3 nucleotides: TGTGCCAGCAGCTCACCGCCTGGCGGGGGGGAGTTCTTC.